This TCR beta chain derives from a study of OX40 agonist ivuxolimab in advanced cancers. Study background: An agonistic anti-OX40 (CD134) antibody, ivuxolimab, was used to treat the patients. At approximately 80% male, the cohort had a mean age of about 60 years, ranging from about 23 to 80.

As to this clone: The antigen remains unidentified.

This table comes from immunoSEQ multiplex PCR, and its TCRdb copy is limited to in-frame clones, with some not included. Altogether some 37,000 clones are present, roughly 82% being singletons, with the ten largest covering about 1.8%. Study-level findings and limits: Clonal expansion was among the lowest in partial responders at 0.1-3.0 mg/kg, especially CD8+. In CD8+ T cells, expanded clones were on average more numerous than in CD4+.

Germline assignment: CDR1 PRHDT and CDR2 FYEKMQ (reference sequence). Trimming removed 8 bases at V and 8 bases at J, with 12 bases between. The CDR3 covers 11 residues. This chain connects TRBV13 to TRBJ1-1; D call uncertain. The TCR originated in an adult with an advanced solid tumor such as melanoma, head and neck, liver or kidney cancer. This material consisted of CD4+ or CD8+ T cells sorted from blood, taken in a trial of the OX40 agonist ivuxolimab. Here the CDR3 DNA reads TGTGCCAGCGCCACGCGCTGGGAAGCTTTCTTT. This gives the protein CASATRWEAFF.